This T cell receptor beta chain is from a study of post-analysis software for immune sequencing data. Overall study: Clinical courses comprised relapsing-remitting, secondary progressive and progressive-relapsing multiple sclerosis. Study-wide points: There was significantly lower normalized Chao1 diversity in multiple sclerosis patients than in controls.

About this clonotype itself: Its specificity is unknown. A junction boundary mismatches the germline segment, possibly from a read error.

The TCR beta cDNA libraries contained unique molecular identifiers. Using its own MiXCR run on the PCR reads, TCRdb lists one record per CDR3 protein. Of some 260,000 distinct CDR3 sequences detected, 35% to 40% appear once; the ten largest clones hold around 4.8%. The receptor was isolated from a girl between 5 and 17 years old with multiple sclerosis. Sequenced: blood.

CDR3 amino acids: CARRTGQVQETQYF. DNA of the CDR3: TGTGCCCGCAGAACCGGACAGGTTCAAGAGACCCAGTACTTC. The chain carries TRBV28 and TRBJ2-5, with 7 nucleotides matching TRBD1. CDR3 size: 14 residues. Germline lookup yields CDR1 MDHEN and CDR2 SYDVKM.